A single sample gave rise to the 30 T cell receptor beta chains below, sequenced in a study of control samples from healthy donors and cancer patients. The method was immunoSEQ multiplex PCR; TCRdb's version includes in-frame clones alone and lacks a portion of them. The data hold approximately 140,000 clones, with approximately 93% observed a single time. The sequenced sample was blood. The receptors were sampled from a man aged 18 to 30 in good health.

This chain joins TRBV6-4 and TRBJ2-3; 7 bases align to TRBD2. The CDR3 totals 14 residues. Germline CDR1 MRHNA, CDR2 SNTAGT. Trimming took 5 bases from V and 2 from J; bases not matched to a gene: 4. The CDR3 DNA is TGTGCCAGCAGTCCGGGACTACACACAGATACGCAGTATTTT. This codes for CASSPGLHTDTQYF.

The V and J genes are TRBV4-1 and TRBJ2-7; D is uncertain. V was clipped by 4 bases and J by 7 bases, with 14 bases between them. Germline V CDR1 and CDR2: MGHRA, YSYEKL. CDR3 size: 13 residues. CDR3 in DNA: TGCGCCAGCAGCCCAACGTCCAGTAGGGAGCAGTACTTC. It is translated as CASSPTSSREQYF.

The chain recombines TRBV6-5 with TRBJ2-1, with D uncertain. Trimming took off 0 bases at V and 3 bases at J, with 6 bases between the two ends. The CDR3 consists of 14 residues. Germline V CDR1 and CDR2: MNHEY, SVGAGI. CDR3 coding DNA: TGTGCCAGCAGTTACTCGAGCTACTACAATGAGCAGTTCTTC. Translated: CASSYSSYYNEQFF.

DNA for the CDR3: TGTGCCAGCAGTGTAATGTTCTCACCCCTCCACTTT. Translating gives CASSVMFSPLHF. The rearrangement joins TRBV12-3 or TRBV12-4 to TRBJ1-6, with D uncertain. Trimming removed 5 bases from V and 10 bases from J, with 9 bases in between. This CDR3 contains 12 residues.

The rearrangement uses TRBV3-1 (or the pseudogene TRBV3-2) and TRBJ2-7, with 14 bases lining up with TRBD2. Unmatched junction bases numbered 4, after V lost 3 bases and J lost 3 bases. Germline lookup yields CDR1 LGHDT and CDR2 YNNKEL (reference sequence). CDR3 size: 16 residues. CDR3 loop: CASSQAGTSGSYEQYF. In DNA, the CDR3 is TGTGCCAGCAGCCAGGCCGGGACTAGCGGGAGCTACGAGCAGTACTTC.

V is TRBV11-3 and J is TRBJ1-1, with a possible D match to TRBD1 (6 bases). V lost 4 bases and J lost 5, with 11 bases in between. Germline assignment: CDR1 SGHNT and CDR2 YENEEA. CDR3 length equals 13 residues. In DNA, the CDR3 is TGTGCCAGCAGCTCAGGGGCGAAGACTGAAGCTTTCTTT. As protein: CASSSGAKTEAFF. Using reference TRBV11-3 and TRBJ1-1 for the parts outside the CDR3, the full variable domain is EAGVVQSPRYKIIEKKQPVAFWCNPISGHNTLYWYLQNLGQGPELLIRYENEEAVDDSQLPKDRFSAERLKGVDSTLKIQPAELGDSAVYLCASSSGAKTEAFFGQGTRLTVV.

The CDR3 DNA is TGTGCCAGCAGTTTATCCCCCTTGGGGCTAGCGGGAGCGAGCTCCTACGAGCAGTACTTC. It is translated as CASSLSPLGLAGASSYEQYF. The chain couples TRBV27 to TRBJ2-7, with 10 nucleotides matching TRBD2. Looked up from germline, CDR1 is MNHEY and CDR2 is SMNVEV (reference sequence). The CDR3 is 20 amino acids. J was trimmed by 0 bases and V by 0 bases; bases with no gene match: 14.

The chain recombines TRBV19 with TRBJ1-1; D remains ambiguous. This CDR3 comprises 13 residues. V was cut by 7 bases and J by 0 bases, with 9 bases left in between. In germline, CDR1 is LNHDA, CDR2 SQIVND (reference sequence). The CDR3 spells CASIRRVNTEAFF. CDR3 sequence (DNA): TGTGCCAGTATCCGGCGAGTGAACACTGAAGCTTTCTTT.

The chain couples TRBV11-2 to TRBJ2-1; no definite D call. Trimming pared 0 bases from V and 7 bases from J, leaving 13 bases between. Germline loops: CDR1 SGHAT, CDR2 FQNNGV. CDR3 length: 15 residues. The CDR3 bases are TGTGCCAGCAGCTTAGAGTATCAGGTGCAAAATGAGCAGTTCTTC. This sequence encodes CASSLEYQVQNEQFF.

The CDR3 loop reads CAWNSGYYGYTF. The CDR3 DNA is TGTGCCTGGAATAGCGGATACTATGGCTACACCTTC. This chain links TRBV30 with TRBJ1-2; D is ambiguous. CDR3 length equals 12 residues. V shed 4 bases and J shed 3 bases, with 9 bases lying between them. Per germline, CDR1 GTSNPN and CDR2 SVGIG (reference sequence).

The chain combines TRBV12-3 or TRBV12-4 with TRBJ1-1; unclear D gene. V was trimmed by 8 bases and J by 6 bases, leaving 13 bases between them. CDR3 length: 12 amino acids. CDR3 region: CASVVGTAEAFF. The CDR3 DNA sequence: TGTGCCAGCGTAGTGGGAACAGCTGAAGCTTTCTTT.

This chain connects TRBV18 to TRBJ1-1; tentative D call: TRBD1 (5 bases). CDR1 is KGHSH, CDR2 LQKENI, per germline. The CDR3 contains 13 residues. Trimming pared 5 bases from V and 2 bases from J, leaving 9 bases between. The CDR3 region is CASSVGENTEAFF. CDR3 bases: TGTGCCAGCTCAGTGGGGGAAAACACTGAAGCTTTCTTT.

The chain uses TRBV15 and TRBJ1-2, with 8 bases fitting TRBD1. Germline lookup yields CDR1 LNHNV and CDR2 YYDKDF (reference sequence). This CDR3 is 15 amino acids long. The V segment lost 4 bases and the J segment 6 bases; nucleotides outside the gene matches: 10. The CDR3 is CATSNKQGVIDGYTF. For the CDR3, the DNA is TGTGCCACCAGCAACAAACAGGGGGTAATTGATGGCTACACCTTC.

This clone was observed a handful of times. This chain joins TRBV3-1 (or the pseudogene TRBV3-2) and TRBJ1-1, with TRBD1 as a possible D gene (5 bases). Germline CDR1 reads LGHDT; CDR2 reads YNNKEL (reference sequence). This CDR3 has 14 amino acids. Trimming left V 4 bases short and J 0 bases short, with 9 bases between. CDR3 protein: CASSPGTVNTEAFF. For the CDR3, the DNA is TGTGCCAGCAGCCCCGGGACGGTGAACACTGAAGCTTTCTTT.

This rearrangement joins TRBV28 to TRBJ1-2; perhaps TRBD1 as D (6 bases). Trimming took 2 bases from V and 4 from J, leaving 8 bases between them. The V gene's germline CDR1 is MDHEN and CDR2 SYDVKM. This CDR3 contains 13 residues. In DNA, the CDR3 is TGTGCCAGCAGTTTAACAGGGAGCTATGGCTACACCTTC. It yields the protein CASSLTGSYGYTF.

J is TRBJ2-2 and V is TRBV27, with D perhaps assigned TRBD1 or TRBD2 (5 bases each). The CDR3 contains 14 residues. Germline CDR1 reads MNHEY; CDR2 reads SMNVEV (reference sequence). V dropped 3 bases and J dropped 1 base, with 6 bases sitting between them. The CDR3 nucleotides read TGTGCCAGCAGTTTGGGGGTGAACACCGGGGAGCTGTTTTTT. This sequence encodes CASSLGVNTGELFF.

The genes are TRBV5-1 and TRBJ2-4, with a tentative D call TRBD2 (5 bases). The CDR3 consists of 16 residues. Germline V gene data show CDR1 as SGHRS and CDR2 as YFSETQ. Trimming removed 4 bases at V and 0 bases at J, with 14 bases between. The CDR3 DNA is TGCGCCAGCAGCGCGGGTCTTGTCGTAGCCAAAAACATTCAGTACTTC. The encoded protein is CASSAGLVVAKNIQYF.

This chain links TRBV24-1 with TRBJ2-1, with TRBD2 as a possible D gene (7 bases). Germline values: CDR1 KGHDR, CDR2 SFDVKD. The V and J ends lost 0 bases and 0 bases respectively, with 26 bases between them. This CDR3 is built from 22 residues. DNA of the CDR3: TGTGCCACCAGTGATTTGTCGGGACCAGGGGTAGGGAGGGCGAGCTCCTACAATGAGCAGTTCTTC. The encoded protein is CATSDLSGPGVGRASSYNEQFF.

The genes are TRBV11-2 and TRBJ2-3; 7 bases fit TRBD2. This CDR3 spans 15 amino acids. V gave up 1 base and J gave up 5 bases; unmatched junction bases: 6. Germline CDR1 and CDR2: SGHAT and FQNNGV. The CDR3 sequence: CASSLVGAGEDTQYF. The CDR3 bases are TGTGCCAGCAGCTTAGTAGGGGCGGGGGAAGATACGCAGTATTTT.

The rearrangement uses TRBV6-2 or TRBV6-3 and TRBJ1-2; TRBD1 is a possible D gene (5 bases). The V end lost 0 bases, the J end lost 0 bases, and 23 bases lay between the germline ends. The CDR3 covers 20 residues. Germline V CDR1 and CDR2: MNHEY, SVGEGT. As DNA, the CDR3 is TGTGCCAGCAGTTACTCTAGGGGTATCGTCAGAACAATTCCTAACTATGGCTACACCTTC. Translation gives CASSYSRGIVRTIPNYGYTF.

This sequence joins TRBV7-6 and TRBJ2-5, with 8 bases fitting TRBD1. With V trimmed by 2 bases and J by 3 bases, 5 bases remained unmatched. The CDR3 runs to 15 residues. Germline V gene data show CDR1 as SGHVS and CDR2 as FNYEAQ. DNA of the CDR3: TGTGCCAGCAGCTTACAGGGGGCCTTTAAAGAGACCCAGTACTTC. As protein: CASSLQGAFKETQYF.

The chain employs TRBV5-8 and TRBJ1-5; a weak D match, TRBD1 (5 bases). V dropped 0 bases and J dropped 0 bases, with 19 bases sitting between them. CDR3 length: 19 residues. CDR1 is SGHTS and CDR2 is YDEGEE in the germline V gene. The CDR3 region is CASSLDGTEDHYSNQPQHF. DNA of the CDR3: TGTGCCAGCAGCTTGGATGGGACGGAGGACCACTATAGCAATCAGCCCCAGCATTTT.

The V gene is TRBV27, the J gene TRBJ2-1; D possibly uses TRBD1 or TRBD2 (5 bases each). Germline CDR1 MNHEY, CDR2 SMNVEV (reference sequence). V was clipped by 4 bases and J by 1 base, with 5 bases between them. This CDR3 region has 13 residues. This CDR3 is CASSWGSYNEQFF. The CDR3 DNA reads TGTGCCAGCAGTTGGGGGTCCTACAATGAGCAGTTCTTC.

This clone was detected once. The chain employs TRBV28 and TRBJ2-2; 10 bases match TRBD2. Per germline, CDR1 MDHEN and CDR2 SYDVKM. The CDR3 runs 17 residues. The junction had 6 bases not matched to a gene; V was cut back by 3 bases and J by 2 bases. CDR3 nucleotide sequence: TGTGCCAGCAGTTTTGGAACTAGCGGGACCAACACCGGGGAGCTGTTTTTT. Protein sequence: CASSFGTSGTNTGELFF.

As for this clone: An end of the junction does not agree with germline; a read error may underlie this. The rearrangement joins TRBV29-1 to TRBJ1-4, with 7 nucleotides matching TRBD1. Germline CDR1 is SQVTM and CDR2 is ANQGSEA. The CDR3 is 14 amino acids. CDR3 amino acids: CSVEGGKANEKLFF. The CDR3 region has the DNA TGCAGCGTGGAAGGGGGCAAGGCTAATGAAAAACTGTTTTTT.

This sequence joins TRBV10-1 and TRBJ1-5, with D possibly matching TRBD1 (5 bases). Germline lookup yields CDR1 WNHNN and CDR2 SYGVQD (reference sequence). There are 14 residues in the CDR3. The V end lost 7 bases, the J end lost 3 bases, and 13 bases lay between the germline ends. Here the CDR3 reads CASKYRSDNQPQHF. CDR3 in DNA: TGCGCCAGCAAGTACAGGTCGGACAATCAGCCCCAGCATTTT.

V usage is TRBV5-5 and J usage is TRBJ2-2; D might be TRBD1 (6 bases). V shed 3 bases and J shed 5 bases, with 8 bases lying between them. The CDR3 loop spans 13 amino acids. Looked up from germline, CDR1 is SGHKS and CDR2 is YYEKEE (reference sequence). CDR3 sequence reads: CASSWGLTGELFF. CDR3 coding DNA: TGTGCCAGCAGCTGGGGGCTGACCGGGGAGCTGTTTTTT.

The chain recombines TRBV2 with TRBJ1-1; D remains ambiguous. The germline V gene encodes CDR1 SNHLY and CDR2 FYNNEI. The germline V and J ends were trimmed by 4 bases and 0 bases, with 6 bases remaining between them. The CDR3 is 13 amino acids. The CDR3 bases are TGTGCCAGCAGTGTGTCCCTGAACACTGAAGCTTTCTTT. Residues: CASSVSLNTEAFF.

The chain is built from TRBV6-6 and TRBJ1-6; 11 bases align to TRBD1. J lost 10 bases, V lost 1 base, and 6 bases had no gene match. In germline, CDR1 is MNHNY, CDR2 SVGAGI (reference sequence). CDR3 length: 16 residues. CDR3 DNA sequence: TGTGCCAGCAGTTACTTTGGACAGGGGGCTGAGTCACCCCTCCACTTT. Translation: CASSYFGQGAESPLHF.

The chain employs TRBV9 and TRBJ1-1, with D possibly TRBD1 on 6 matching bases. Trimming left V 0 bases short and J 1 base short, with 13 bases between. Germline-derived CDR1 and CDR2 are SGDLS and YYNGEE. CDR3 length: 16 amino acids. For the CDR3, the DNA is TGTGCCAGCAGCGTAGCTCCTCAGGGGCCGAACACTGAAGCTTTCTTT. Protein product: CASSVAPQGPNTEAFF.